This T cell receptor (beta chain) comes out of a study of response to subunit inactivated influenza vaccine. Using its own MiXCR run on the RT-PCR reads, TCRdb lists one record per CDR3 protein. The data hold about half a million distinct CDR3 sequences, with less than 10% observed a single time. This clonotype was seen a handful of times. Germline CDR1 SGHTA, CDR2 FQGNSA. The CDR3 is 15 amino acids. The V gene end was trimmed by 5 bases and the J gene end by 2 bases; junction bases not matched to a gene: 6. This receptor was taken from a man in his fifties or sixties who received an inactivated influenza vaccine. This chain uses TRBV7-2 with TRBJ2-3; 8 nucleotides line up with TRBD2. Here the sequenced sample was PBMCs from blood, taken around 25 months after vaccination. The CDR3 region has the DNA TGTGCCAGCAGCCGACTAGCGCAGCACACAGATACGCAGTATTTT. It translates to CASSRLAQHTDTQYF.